A selection of T cell receptor beta chains follows, all from one sample in a study of cytomegalovirus exposure and HLA in healthy donors. The assay was immunoSEQ multiplex PCR, and TCRdb's table has in-frame clones only and misses some. The table includes 150,000 to 200,000 clones, around 84% detected once. The specimen was PBMCs. The receptor set was obtained from a woman aged 18-29 years in good health and CMV-seronegative. Both conserved end residues are part of each CDR3. The order of the fields is J gene, V gene, D gene, clone size, CDR3 protein, CDR3 DNA. A D gene is named only where the DNA matches it firmly. Expanded clones get a size class; other rows say once, few or many, or leave the size out.

>TRBJ2-1|TRBV19|TRBD1|-
CASSTGTVNEQFF
TGTGCCAGTAGTACCGGGACAGTGAATGAGCAGTTCTTC
>TRBJ2-7|TRBV6-1|-|-
CASSSPGGKPYEQYF
TGTGCCAGCAGTTCCCCAGGCGGGAAACCCTACGAGCAGTACTTC
>TRBJ2-7|TRBV10-1|-|-
CASSVNFGDEQYF
TGCGCCAGCAGTGTGAACTTCGGGGACGAGCAGTACTTC
>TRBJ2-4|TRBV5-1|TRBD1|-
CASSSQGMLNIQYF
TGCGCCAGCAGCTCACAGGGGATGTTAAACATTCAGTACTTC
>TRBJ2-1|TRBV29-1|TRBD2|-
CSVTPEAGGPRNEQFF
TGCAGCGTGACCCCGGAGGCGGGGGGGCCGAGGAATGAGCAGTTCTTC
>TRBJ1-4|TRBV5-5|-|-
CASSQTLVLLTAEEKLFF
TGTGCCAGCAGCCAAACCCTCGTACTTTTAACTGCGGAGGAAAAACTGTTTTTT
>TRBJ2-3|TRBV27|TRBD2|few
CASSLLTSGVLDTQYF
TGTGCCAGCAGTTTACTCACTAGCGGGGTCCTCGATACGCAGTATTTT
>TRBJ1-1|TRBV19|-|-
CASSLGVARDTEAFF
TGTGCCAGTAGTTTAGGGGTCGCCAGGGACACTGAAGCTTTCTTT
>TRBJ2-7|TRBV30|TRBD2|once
CAWSPLTRGVYEQYF
TGTGCCTGGAGTCCCTTGACCCGGGGGGTATACGAGCAGTACTTC
>TRBJ2-1|TRBV5-1|TRBD2|once
CASSGGSSYNEQFF
TGCGCCAGCAGCGGCGGGAGCTCCTACAATGAGCAGTTCTTC
>TRBJ2-5|TRBV7-3|TRBD1|-
CASSPEGAWETQYF
TGTGCCAGCAGCCCTGAGGGGGCCTGGGAGACCCAGTACTTC
>TRBJ1-2|TRBV5-6|-|-
CASSLDQGKSDGYTF
TGTGCCAGCAGCTTGGACCAGGGCAAGTCGGACGGCTACACCTTC
>TRBJ1-3|TRBV19|-|-
CASSMVWGGRGSGNTIYF
TGTGCCAGTAGTATGGTTTGGGGGGGGCGCGGGTCTGGAAACACCATATATTTT
>TRBJ2-7|TRBV7-2|TRBD1|few
CASSLDRGPYEQYF
TGTGCCAGCAGCTTGGACAGGGGGCCCTACGAGCAGTACTTC
>TRBJ2-1|TRBV7-9|TRBD1|few
CSSSLETGATNEQFF
TGTTCCAGCAGCTTAGAGACAGGGGCAACCAATGAGCAGTTCTTC
>TRBJ1-6|TRBV21-1|-|-
CASSKAAGTSRGLDSPLHF
TGTGCCAGCAGCAAAGCCGCCGGGACAAGTCGCGGGTTGGATTCACCCCTCCACTTT
>TRBJ2-6|TRBV6-5|-|once
CASRQTGANVLTF
TGTGCCAGCAGACAGACAGGGGCCAACGTCCTGACTTTC
>TRBJ2-6|TRBV18|-|-
CASSVTGLPGANVLTF
TGTGCCAGCTCAGTCACAGGGCTGCCTGGGGCCAACGTCCTGACTTTC
>TRBJ1-1|TRBV6-5|TRBD1|-
CASLDRGGTEAFF
TGTGCCAGCTTGGACAGGGGTGGTACTGAAGCTTTCTTT
>TRBJ2-1|TRBV6-6|-|-
CASSPRDVQFF
TGTGCCAGCAGCCCTAGAGACGTGCAGTTCTTC
>TRBJ1-3|TRBV19|TRBD1|-
CASIPGGSGNTIYF
TGTGCCAGTATACCAGGGGGCTCTGGAAACACCATATATTTT
>TRBJ2-3|TRBV18|-|-
CASSPERGTQYF
TGTGCCAGCTCACCAGAGCGCGGAACGCAGTATTTT
>TRBJ2-5|TRBV18|-|once
CASSPEGTSSYQETQYF
TGTGCCAGCTCACCAGAAGGGACAAGCTCGTACCAAGAGACCCAGTACTTC
>TRBJ2-3|TRBV5-6|-|-
CASSSAGTSTDTQYF
TGTGCCAGCAGCTCCGCAGGGACTAGCACAGATACGCAGTATTTT
>TRBJ1-2|TRBV20-1|TRBD1|-
CSAAGGYGYTF
TGCAGTGCGGCAGGGGGCTATGGCTACACCTTC
>TRBJ2-3|TRBV4-2|TRBD1|-
CASSPSGQGTDTQYF
TGTGCCAGCAGCCCGAGTGGACAGGGGACAGATACGCAGTATTTT
>TRBJ2-7|TRBV10-3|-|-
CAISDSVGAQAEQYF
TGTGCCATCAGTGACTCGGTGGGGGCGCAAGCCGAGCAGTACTTC
>TRBJ2-4|TRBV11-3|TRBD1|-
CASSPGTGENIQYF
TGTGCCAGCAGCCCAGGGACAGGCGAAAACATTCAGTACTTC
>TRBJ2-1|TRBV11-2|TRBD2|-
CASSPLISGGPRGEQFF
TGTGCCAGCAGCCCTTTAATTAGCGGGGGTCCTCGGGGTGAGCAGTTCTTC
>TRBJ1-6|TRBV15|-|-
CATSNFRGDNSPLHF
TGTGCCACCAGCAACTTCCGGGGGGATAATTCACCCCTCCACTTT
>TRBJ2-7|TRBV4-1|TRBD1|few
CASSPTPGTGRGLGEQYF
TGCGCCAGCAGCCCCACTCCAGGGACAGGGAGAGGGCTAGGGGAGCAGTACTTC
>TRBJ1-2|TRBV28|TRBD1|-
CASSSGTGDNGYTF
TGTGCCAGCAGCTCCGGGACAGGGGATAACGGCTACACCTTC
>TRBJ2-2|TRBV19|-|once
CASSASGLPTGELFF
TGTGCCAGTAGTGCGTCAGGGCTCCCCACCGGGGAGCTGTTTTTT
>TRBJ1-2|TRBV28|TRBD1|-
CASGFQGARGYTF
TGTGCCAGCGGCTTCCAGGGGGCGCGAGGCTACACCTTC
>TRBJ2-7|TRBV5-1|TRBD1|-
CASSLGDRTYEQYF
TGCGCCAGCAGCTTGGGGGACAGGACCTACGAGCAGTACTTC
>TRBJ2-1|TRBV5-1|-|-
CASSSVEVNEQFF
TGCGCCAGCAGCTCCGTAGAGGTGAATGAGCAGTTCTTC
>TRBJ2-1|TRBV18|-|-
CASSPTRGIYNEQFF
TGTGCCAGCTCTCCGACTCGCGGGATTTACAATGAGCAGTTCTTC
>TRBJ2-2|TRBV5-1|TRBD2|-
CASRPGGRYTGELFF
TGCGCCAGCAGGCCGGGAGGCAGATACACCGGGGAGCTGTTTTTT
>TRBJ1-1|TRBV6-5|-|-
CATARAGNTEAFF
TGTGCCACCGCGAGGGCAGGGAACACTGAAGCTTTCTTT
>TRBJ1-6|TRBV30|-|-
CAWSKTDISPLHF
TGTGCCTGGAGTAAGACAGATATTTCACCCCTCCACTTT
>TRBJ1-1|TRBV20-1|-|-
CSGAGIAEAFF
TGCAGTGGGGCAGGGATCGCTGAAGCTTTCTTT
>TRBJ2-5|TRBV5-1|-|-
CASCLRGQETQYF
TGCGCCAGTTGCTTAAGGGGACAAGAGACCCAGTACTTC
>TRBJ1-2|TRBV7-2|TRBD1|-
CASSSTGGWGYTF
TGTGCCAGCAGCTCGACAGGGGGCTGGGGCTACACCTTC
>TRBJ1-1|TRBV7-9|-|-
CASSLPTGAANTEAFF
TGTGCCAGCAGCTTACCGACAGGAGCCGCGAACACTGAAGCTTTCTTT
>TRBJ2-5|TRBV15|-|-
CATSRGGSQETQYF
TGTGCCACCAGCAGAGGAGGATCTCAAGAGACCCAGTACTTC
>TRBJ1-1|TRBV5-5|TRBD1|-
CASSGGTDNTEAFF
TGTGCCAGCAGCGGAGGGACAGACAACACTGAAGCTTTCTTT
>TRBJ1-1|TRBV29-1|-|-
CSVDQGNTEAFF
TGCAGCGTTGACCAGGGGAACACTGAAGCTTTCTTT
>TRBJ2-1|TRBV5-4|-|-
CASSLDLEVSYNEQFF
TGTGCCAGCAGTTTAGACTTGGAGGTATCCTACAATGAGCAGTTCTTC
>TRBJ2-1|TRBV2|TRBD2|-
CASSGRGRVGDEQFF
TGTGCCAGCTCTGGGAGGGGCAGGGTAGGGGATGAGCAGTTCTTC